This section outlines one T cell receptor beta chain sequence together with its context. TCRdb's copy holds only in-frame clones and misses some; the assay was immunoSEQ multiplex PCR. The sample has some 80,000 clones, approximately 79% seen once. This specimen comes from a study of blood T cell repertoires in COVID-19. The specimen was peripheral blood. The origin of this receptor is a woman aged 80 or over with active or convalescent COVID-19.

DNA of the CDR3: TGCGCCAGCTCCGGGACAGGGACTTTTAACTATGGCTACACCTTC. Its translation is CASSGTGTFNYGYTF. The rearrangement joins TRBV4-1 to TRBJ1-2; 9 bases align to TRBD1. Trimming removed 8 bases from V and 1 base from J; junction bases left unmatched: 8. CDR1 and CDR2 from the germline V gene are MGHRA and YSYEKL. The CDR3 length is 15 residues.